Sequencing of this T cell receptor (beta chain) was carried out in a study of beta chain features in type 1 diabetes. On the study more broadly: The study examined about 100 million sorted cells across all samples.

Comments on this clone: Its antigen remains unidentified.

V lost 1 base and J lost 7, with 7 bases in between. The germline gives CDR1 SGHDN, CDR2 FVKESK. The CDR3 spans 13 residues. Of the isolated RNA, all was reverse transcribed, and so the sequenced material was expressed TCRB transcripts. Method: immunoSEQ multiplex PCR; TCRdb's copy keeps in-frame clones and lacks some. The table has 150,000 to 170,000 clones, around 10% seen once. Study-wide results and caveats: All four CD4+ subsets of Type 1 diabetes patients contained TCRB CDR3s that were moderately but significantly shorter.

This TCR derives from a man between 25 and 39 years old with type 1 diabetes. Material: central memory CD4+ T cells from blood. V gene TRBV14 combines with J gene TRBJ1-4, with D possibly matching TRBD1 (5 bases). CDR3 bases: TGTGCCAGCAGCCAAGTCGGGGGTGAAAAACTGTTTTTT. This translates into CASSQVGGEKLFF.